The 14 T cell receptor beta chains below were found in one sample sequenced in a study of CD8+ T cells in alopecia areata (dated by TCRdb to 2017 to 2018). Preparation of the library involved the immunoSEQ multiplex PCR assay. For TCR sequencing, RNA was extracted from every sample and reverse transcribed into cDNA to serve as template. This is the immuneACCESS table as TCRdb keeps it, with only in-frame sequences that have V and J called. A part of the clones is gone; compared with another copy, unresolved V genes explain less than half, and the rest is unexplained. The sample has 79,000 or so clones on record, around 67% of them singletons. Together, the top ten hold about 25% of the sample. The time point label for this specimen denotes: about 25 weeks on oral tofacitinib. The sample's treatment or condition, from its label and the paper: oral pan-JAK inhibitor, 5-10 mg twice daily. The specimen was CD8+ T cells sorted from blood, collected at week 24, from a patient treated with tofacitinib. The receptors stem from a human donor with alopecia areata.

The V gene is TRBV27, the J gene TRBJ2-3; D perhaps matches TRBD1 (6 bases). CDR3 length: 17 residues. From germline, CDR1 is MNHEY and CDR2 SMNVEV (reference sequence). V was shortened by 5 bases and J by 2 bases, with 20 bases between the two germline ends. The CDR3 DNA reads TGTGCCAGCAGTCCACTCCGAGGGGGATACTTCACAGATACGCAGTATTTT. Translating gives CASSPLRGGYFTDTQYF.

DNA for the CDR3: TGCGCCAGCAGCCCAACCACAGATACGCAGTATTTT. This translates into CASSPTTDTQYF. V usage is TRBV5-1 and J usage is TRBJ2-3; D remains ambiguous. The V gene lost 4 bases and the J gene lost 2 bases, with 5 bases spanning the gap. This CDR3 contains 12 residues. Germline CDR1 and CDR2: SGHRS and YFSETQ.

For the CDR3, the DNA is TGTGCCACCGTGGGAGAAGCCAATCAGCCCCAGCATTTT. It encodes CATVGEANQPQHF. The gene calls are TRBV27 and TRBJ1-5, with D hard to call. V lost 10 bases and J lost 3, with 13 bases in between. Looked up from germline, CDR1 is MNHEY and CDR2 is SMNVEV (reference sequence). The CDR3 sequence is 13 residues long.

J is TRBJ2-7 and V is TRBV4-1, with 12 bases lining up with TRBD2. This CDR3 contains 18 residues. V shed 3 bases, J shed 7 bases, and the junction held 16 bases outside the gene matches. CDR1 and CDR2 (germline): MGHRA, YSYEKL. CDR3: CASSHYTSGRSPYPEQYF. The CDR3 DNA follows: TGCGCCAGCAGCCATTACACTAGCGGGAGGTCCCCTTACCCAGAGCAGTACTTC.

The V gene is TRBV19, the J gene TRBJ1-5; maybe TRBD1 (6 bases). The CDR3 extends over 14 amino acids. Germline-derived CDR1 and CDR2 are LNHDA and SQIVND (reference sequence). V dropped 7 bases and J dropped 3 bases, with 13 bases sitting between them. The CDR3 sequence is CASIEAGDNQPQHF. In DNA form, the CDR3 reads TGTGCCAGTATCGAGGCAGGGGACAATCAGCCCCAGCATTTT.

This chain uses TRBV15 with TRBJ1-1; D perhaps matches TRBD1 (5 bases). Trimming left V 4 bases short and J 6 bases short, with 15 bases between. This CDR3 contains 14 residues. CDR1 LNHNV and CDR2 YYDKDF come from the germline V gene (reference sequence). The CDR3 coding sequence is TGTGCCACCAGCAAGGACTCGGGGCTCCCTGAAGCTTTCTTT. It codes for CATSKDSGLPEAFF.

The CDR3 sequence is CASSWGLAGEWGTDTQYF. CDR3 DNA sequence: TGTGCCAGCAGTTGGGGCCTAGCGGGAGAATGGGGCACAGATACGCAGTATTTT. The rearrangement links TRBV7-9 to TRBJ2-3; 10 bases agree with TRBD2. The CDR3 spans 18 residues. V trimming: 6 bases; J trimming: 1 base; junction bases outside the gene matches: 13. CDR1 and CDR2 (germline): SEHNR, FQNEAQ (reference sequence).

V and J are TRBV28 and TRBJ2-1; 9 bases are shared with TRBD2. The CDR3 runs to 17 residues. Germline V gene sequence: CDR1 MDHEN, CDR2 SYDVKM. The V gene end was trimmed by 5 bases and the J gene end by 4 bases; junction bases not matched to a gene: 12. CDR3 sequence reads: CASSPTDLAGYYNEQFF. The CDR3 region has the DNA TGTGCCAGCAGTCCAACCGACCTAGCGGGATATTACAATGAGCAGTTCTTC.

This clone has ten or more counts. This chain links TRBV9 with TRBJ2-1; 10 positions agree with TRBD2. The CDR3 contains 15 residues. Germline V CDR1 and CDR2: SGDLS, YYNGEE. V shed 4 bases and J 8 bases; nucleotides not matched to a gene: 9. CDR3 residues: CASSPSGGAVDEQFF. The CDR3 DNA reads as TGTGCCAGCAGCCCTAGCGGGGGAGCTGTAGATGAGCAGTTCTTC.

The V call is TRBV7-8, the J call TRBJ2-7, with TRBD1 identical over 7 bases. Germline V gene data show CDR1 as SGHVS and CDR2 as FQNEAQ. V trimming: 5 bases; J trimming: 3 bases; junction bases outside the gene matches: 13. The CDR3 contains 16 residues. The CDR3 region is CASSLSRTGSFYEQYF. The CDR3 region has the DNA TGTGCCAGCAGCCTATCCAGGACAGGCAGCTTCTACGAGCAGTACTTC.

V gene TRBV7-2 combines with J gene TRBJ2-1; possibly TRBD1 or TRBD2 for D (6 bases each). The germline V and J ends were trimmed by 1 base and 8 bases, with 15 bases remaining between them. CDR3 length: 15 amino acids. The V gene's germline CDR1 is SGHTA and CDR2 FQGNSA. This CDR3 is CASSLVGGPGDEQFF. The CDR3 DNA follows: TGTGCCAGCAGCTTAGTTGGGGGGCCGGGCGATGAGCAGTTCTTC.

A few counts support this clone. The chain joins TRBV9 to TRBJ2-1, with a tentative D call TRBD2 (5 bases). CDR3 length equals 17 residues. The germline CDR1 and CDR2 sequences are SGDLS and YYNGEE. Trimming removed 0 bases at V and 0 bases at J, with 13 bases between. CDR3 nucleotides: TGTGCCAGCAGCGTAGAACGGATTACTAGCTCCTACAATGAGCAGTTCTTC. Its translation is CASSVERITSSYNEQFF. Full variable domain (rest looked up from reference TRBV9 and TRBJ2-1): DSGVTQTPKHLITATGQRVTLRCSPRSGDLSVYWYQQSLDQGLQFLIQYYNGEERAKGNILERFSAQQFPDLHSELNLSSLELGDSALYFCASSVERITSSYNEQFFGPGTRLTVL.

The chain joins TRBV6-5 to TRBJ1-2; TRBD1 is a possible D gene (5 bases). Trimming shortened V by 0 bases and J by 1 base, and 12 bases separated the two germline ends. The CDR3 runs 16 residues. Germline CDR1 and CDR2: MNHEY and SVGAGI. Here the CDR3 DNA reads TGTGCCAGCAGTTACTCGAGCGGGGCGCTTAACTATGGCTACACCTTC. This translates into CASSYSSGALNYGYTF.

The chain links TRBV7-6 to TRBJ2-5; tentatively, D is TRBD1 (6 bases). The V gene lost 0 bases and the J gene lost 1 base, with 9 bases spanning the gap. This CDR3 region has 15 residues. Germline values: CDR1 SGHVS, CDR2 FNYEAQ. CDR3 DNA sequence: TGTGCCAGCAGCTTAGCCCGGACAGTCCAAGAGACCCAGTACTTC. This translates into CASSLARTVQETQYF.